A selection of T cell receptor beta chains follows, all from one sample in a study of blood T cells in healthy people across ages. TCRdb re-called the 5' RACE reads through MiXCR, storing one row per CDR3 protein. The sample has about a million distinct CDR3 sequences; under 40% are singletons. Source material: blood. These receptors originate from a man between 18 and 35 years old in good health. The CDR3 runs from the conserved cysteine through the conserved F or W. The order of the fields is D gene, J gene, V gene, clone size, CDR3 protein, CDR3 DNA. The D gene is left open where the match is weak. Only part of the rows carry a size: once, few, many, or a class if the clone is expanded.

D: -
J: TRBJ1-4
V: TRBV7-2
size: many
CDR3: CASSLEANEKLFF
DNA: TGTGCCAGCAGCTTAGAGGCTAATGAAAAACTGTTTTTT

D: -
J: TRBJ1-5
V: TRBV7-2
size: -
CDR3: CASSLLGQGFGEPQHF
DNA: TGTGCCAGCAGCTTACTTGGGCAGGGCTTCGGAGAGCCCCAGCATTTT

D: -
J: TRBJ2-1
V: TRBV12-3/TRBV12-4
size: few
CDR3: CASSLEEDEQFF
DNA: TGTGCCAGCAGTTTAGAAGAGGATGAGCAGTTCTTC

D: -
J: TRBJ2-7
V: TRBV20-1
size: many
CDR3: CSASQGEFYEQYF
DNA: TGCAGTGCTAGTCAAGGGGAATTTTACGAGCAGTACTTC

D: TRBD2
J: TRBJ2-2
V: TRBV4-2
size: -
CDR3: CASSSRTSGATGELFF
DNA: TGTGCCAGCAGCTCCCGGACTAGCGGGGCCACCGGGGAGCTGTTTTTT

D: -
J: TRBJ1-2
V: TRBV7-9
size: few
CDR3: CASSRTELYGYTF
DNA: TGTGCCAGCAGCCGGACAGAACTCTATGGCTACACCTTC

D: TRBD1
J: TRBJ1-6
V: TRBV10-3
size: -
CDR3: CAITQETGGGSPLHF
DNA: TGTGCCATCACTCAAGAGACAGGGGGGGGTTCACCCCTCCACTTT

D: TRBD2
J: TRBJ2-1
V: TRBV7-2
size: -
CDR3: CASSPNRLADEQFF
DNA: TGTGCCAGCAGTCCGAACCGACTAGCCGATGAGCAGTTCTTC

D: TRBD1
J: TRBJ1-2
V: TRBV19
size: -
CDR3: CASSTGQAGDENYGYTF
DNA: TGTGCCAGTAGTACAGGACAGGCCGGAGACGAAAACTATGGCTACACCTTC

D: -
J: TRBJ1-1
V: TRBV4-1
size: few
CDR3: CASSQEPFTEAFF
DNA: TGCGCCAGCAGCCAAGAGCCATTCACTGAAGCTTTCTTT

D: -
J: TRBJ2-7
V: TRBV29-1
size: few
CDR3: CSVVGGGPSYEQYF
DNA: TGCAGCGTTGTGGGAGGGGGCCCGTCCTACGAGCAGTACTTC

D: TRBD2
J: TRBJ2-4
V: TRBV9
size: -
CDR3: CASSVFSSGGGKNIQYF
DNA: TGTGCCAGCAGCGTGTTCTCTAGCGGCGGGGGCAAAAACATTCAGTACTTC

D: TRBD1
J: TRBJ1-5
V: TRBV6-2/TRBV6-3
size: few
CDR3: CCRTGPTNQPQHF
DNA: TGTTGCCGGACAGGACCAACCAATCAGCCCCAGCATTTT

D: TRBD1
J: TRBJ1-5
V: TRBV18
size: -
CDR3: CASSPGTDFNQPQHF
DNA: TGTGCCAGCTCACCCGGGACAGACTTCAATCAGCCCCAGCATTTT

D: -
J: TRBJ2-5
V: TRBV6-5
size: -
CDR3: CASGYSAGALQETQYF
DNA: TGTGCCAGCGGTTACTCCGCAGGGGCGCTACAAGAGACCCAGTACTTC

D: -
J: TRBJ2-6
V: TRBV7-6
size: -
CDR3: CASSSFGETYSGANVLTF
DNA: TGTGCCAGCAGCTCGTTTGGGGAAACCTACTCTGGGGCCAACGTCCTGACTTTC